The present T cell receptor (beta chain) was sequenced within a study of cytomegalovirus exposure and HLA in healthy donors. Study-wide background: The 550 to 800 first-cohort repertoires and the 100 to 150 validation repertoires shared the same platform, a later analysis reported. Study-wide results and limits: Many donors carried some public TCRs, although rarity characterized most TCR sequences. The classifier was said to identify cytomegalovirus status with high specificity and sensitivity. As confirmed in vitro, three CMV-associated chains were specific for CMV antigens.

V shed 2 bases and J 7 bases; nucleotides not matched to a gene: 4. CDR3 length equals 14 residues. Germline V gives CDR1 MNHNS, CDR2 SASEGT. The assay was immunoSEQ multiplex PCR, and TCRdb's table has in-frame clones only and misses some. The data hold tens of thousands of clones, with around 97% observed a single time. In the case of this clone: Its antigen is not identified.

This sequence joins TRBV6-1 and TRBJ1-2; 10 bases match TRBD1. The sample consisted of PBMCs. This TCR was sampled from a young man in good health and CMV-seronegative. The CDR3 coding sequence is TGTGCCAGCAGTGAACCCGGGACAGGGGTTGGCTACACCTTC. Translation: CASSEPGTGVGYTF.